This T cell receptor (beta chain) was documented in a study of blood T cells in healthy people across ages. Isolation recovered at least 7 million PBMCs from every sample. The use of a sample-barcoded 5' primer and a J-beta primer mix characterized a second PCR of roughly 6 to 12 cycles. Tags on each cDNA molecule came from a template-switch adaptor with 12 random nucleotides. A single record per CDR3 protein comes from TCRdb applying MiXCR to the 5' RACE reads. This sample has some 730,000 distinct CDR3 sequences, with over 20% found just once. This receptor was obtained from a man aged 70 or older in good health. Source material: blood.

The CDR3, as DNA: TGCAGTGCTAGAGTCAGGGGACTTCGCGGGGACATTCAGTACTTC. Its protein is CSARVRGLRGDIQYF. The V gene is TRBV20-1, the J gene TRBJ2-4; either TRBD1 or TRBD2 may fit D (6 bases each). Germline CDR1 and CDR2: DFQATT and SNEGSKA (reference sequence). The CDR3 sequence is 15 residues long. The V end was cut by 1 base, the J end by 8 bases, with 18 bases between.